This T cell receptor beta chain was found in a study of cytomegalovirus exposure and HLA in healthy donors. Study observations and caveats: The productive fraction for most TCR beta V segments was about 87% or about 30% in an earlier analysis.

Trimming at V came to 3 bases and at J to 5 bases, leaving 12 bases not matched to a gene. CDR3 length equals 16 residues. CDR1 MGHRA and CDR2 YSYEKL come from the germline V gene. Comment on this clone: Its antigen is undetermined.

In the PCR, 60 Vbeta and 13 Jbeta primers were used. The protocol was immunoSEQ multiplex PCR, while the TCRdb copy is restricted to in-frame clones and leaves out a portion. The table records some 84,000 clones, more than 70% of them present only once. The chain carries TRBV4-1 and TRBJ2-5, with TRBD2 matching over 7 bases. The source material was PBMCs. The receptor comes from a male donor in good health and CMV-seropositive. CDR3 loop: CASSQEEGTSAETQYF. The DNA of the CDR3 is TGCGCCAGCAGCCAGGAAGAGGGTACTAGCGCGGAGACCCAGTACTTC.